The 30 T cell receptor beta chains below come from one sample, sequenced in a study of chemoradiotherapy in HPV16-positive cancers. Produced via immunoSEQ multiplex PCR; TCRdb's table is partial and in-frame only. The sample records around 13,000 clones, roughly nine tenths being singletons. The input for sequencing was blood, taken from a patient who underwent chemoradiotherapy. These receptors came from a human donor with HPV-associated anogenital cancer.

This chain connects TRBV4-3 to TRBJ2-1; perhaps TRBD2 as D (5 bases). From germline, CDR1 is LGHNA and CDR2 YSLEER. V was shortened by 0 bases and J by 1 base, with 13 bases between the two germline ends. This CDR3 contains 17 residues. CDR3 sequence: CASSQDKEALSYNEQFF. The CDR3 DNA reads TGCGCCAGCAGCCAAGATAAGGAGGCCCTATCCTACAATGAGCAGTTCTTC.

This clone appeared once. The chain couples TRBV5-4 to TRBJ2-7; D ambiguous. This CDR3 comprises 11 residues. The ends were cut back, 0 bases at V and 4 bases at J, with 2 bases in the middle. Per germline, CDR1 SGHNT and CDR2 YYREEE (reference sequence). DNA of the CDR3: TGTGCCAGCAGCTTGGGGTACGAGCAGTACTTC. Translating gives CASSLGYEQYF.

With respect to this clone: One junction end disagrees with the germline gene, perhaps due to a read error. The V call is TRBV7-7, the J call TRBJ2-1; TRBD2 matches 12 bases. The CDR3 sequence is 16 residues long. Per the germline V gene, CDR1 is SSHAT and CDR2 is FNYEAQ (reference sequence). The CDR3 DNA follows: TGTGCTAGCAGTCAGGGACTAGCGGGTGGGGACAATGAGCAGTTCTTC. Translated, it gives CASSQGLAGGDNEQFF.

V is TRBV6-5 and J is TRBJ1-5; 7 nucleotides line up with TRBD1. CDR1 and CDR2 from the germline V gene are MNHEY and SVGAGI. The CDR3 has 14 residues. Trimming took 4 bases from V and 6 from J; bases not matched to a gene: 6. The CDR3 nucleotides are TGTGCCAGCAGTTGGGGACAGTGGGGTCAGCCCCAGCATTTT. Protein sequence: CASSWGQWGQPQHF.

The J gene is TRBJ2-5, the V gene TRBV7-2; D gene uncertain. The length of the CDR3 is 17 residues. Germline V gives CDR1 SGHTA, CDR2 FQGNSA. V was trimmed by 0 bases and J by 5 bases, leaving 19 bases between them. Here the CDR3 DNA reads TGTGCCAGCAGCTTAGCGGTGGTGCGGCTTGAGAAGGAGACCCAGTACTTC. It specifies CASSLAVVRLEKETQYF.

The chain uses TRBV6-1 and TRBJ1-2; D is undetermined. Per the germline V gene, CDR1 is MNHNS and CDR2 is SASEGT. Trimming stripped 4 bases from V and 0 bases from J, with 15 bases between. The CDR3 contains 16 residues. The CDR3, as DNA: TGTGCCAGCAGTGTTCACTATGGGCCCTCTAACTATGGCTACACCTTC. Translating it yields CASSVHYGPSNYGYTF.

The chain recombines TRBV7-2 with TRBJ2-3, with D perhaps TRBD1 or TRBD2 (6 bases each). The V gene lost 2 bases and the J gene lost 1 base, with 7 bases spanning the gap. Looked up from germline, CDR1 is SGHTA and CDR2 is FQGNSA. The CDR3 contains 14 residues. The CDR3 loop reads CASSLRGGTDTQYF. For the CDR3, the DNA is TGTGCCAGCAGCTTAAGGGGGGGCACAGATACGCAGTATTTT. Filled out from reference TRBV7-2 and TRBJ2-3, the complete variable domain reads GAGVSQSPSNKVTEKGKDVELRCDPISGHTALYWYRQSLGQGLEFLIYFQGNSAPDKSGLPSDRFSAERTGGSVSTLTIQRTQQEDSAVYLCASSLRGGTDTQYFGPGTRLTVL.

The V and J genes are TRBV29-1 and TRBJ2-4, with TRBD1 as a possible D gene (5 bases). V was cut by 6 bases and J by 8 bases, with 11 bases left in between. This CDR3 comprises 11 residues. Germline V gene data show CDR1 as SQVTM and CDR2 as ANQGSEA. The CDR3 nucleotides read TGCAGCGTCGGCAGGGCGGACATTCAGTACTTC. It translates to CSVGRADIQYF. Complete variable domain (other parts from reference TRBV29-1 and TRBJ2-4): SAVISQKPSRDICQRGTSLTIQCQVDSQVTMMFWYRQQPGQSLTLIATANQGSEATYESGFVIDKFPISRPNLTFSTLTVSNMSPEDSSIYLCSVGRADIQYFGAGTRLSVL.

This chain joins TRBV4-3 and TRBJ2-5; maybe TRBD2 (6 bases). From germline, CDR1 is LGHNA and CDR2 YSLEER. V was trimmed by 0 bases and J by 6 bases, leaving 17 bases between them. The CDR3 spans 16 residues. The CDR3 is CASSQDLIRRGKTQYF. As DNA, the CDR3 is TGCGCCAGCAGCCAAGACTTGATCCGGAGGGGTAAGACCCAGTACTTC.

V is TRBV19 and J is TRBJ1-5, with a possible D match to TRBD1 (6 bases). V shed 11 bases and J shed 8 bases, with 22 bases lying between them. Looked up from germline, CDR1 is LNHDA and CDR2 is SQIVND (reference sequence). CDR3 length: 14 amino acids. CDR3 protein: CAARPTGFWEPQHF. In DNA form, the CDR3 reads TGTGCCGCCCGCCCGACAGGTTTTTGGGAGCCCCAGCATTTT.

The chain employs TRBV7-2 and TRBJ2-7, with 10 bases aligning to TRBD2. Per germline, CDR1 SGHTA and CDR2 FQGNSA. V lost 0 bases and J lost 3; bases outside the gene matches: 5. CDR3 length: 16 amino acids. This chain's CDR3 is CASSLASSGGFYEQYF. The CDR3 DNA sequence: TGTGCCAGCAGCTTAGCCTCTAGCGGGGGATTCTACGAGCAGTACTTC.

V and J are TRBV7-9 and TRBJ1-5; maybe TRBD1 (5 bases). The germline V gene encodes CDR1 SEHNR and CDR2 FQNEAQ (reference sequence). The CDR3 is 13 residues long. The V and J ends lost 4 bases and 3 bases respectively, with 7 bases between them. CDR3 sequence: CASSSGTNQPQHF. In nucleotides, the CDR3 is TGTGCCAGCAGCTCAGGGACCAATCAGCCCCAGCATTTT.

The chain links TRBV10-3 to TRBJ2-4; TRBD1 might be the D (6 bases). Germline V CDR1 and CDR2: ENHRY, SYGVKD. V lost 3 bases and J 0 bases, leaving 9 bases between the germline ends. The CDR3 runs to 15 residues. The CDR3 DNA reads as TGTGCCATCAGTGACCTGGACAGAGCCAAAAACATTCAGTACTTC. Its protein product is CAISDLDRAKNIQYF.

This clone was found once. The V gene is TRBV6-5, the J gene TRBJ2-7; D possibly corresponds to TRBD1 (5 bases). This CDR3 comprises 13 residues. Trimming took 10 bases from V and 0 from J, leaving 13 bases between them. The germline gives CDR1 MNHEY, CDR2 SVGAGI. CDR3 nucleotides: TGTGCCACCAGGGCTACGAGCTCCTACGAGCAGTACTTC. Its translation: CATRATSSYEQYF.

The CDR3 nucleotides are TGCGCCAGCAGCTTCAGCGGGACAGGGCCTTATGTGACCCAGTACTTC. Protein product: CASSFSGTGPYVTQYF. The rearrangement links TRBV5-1 to TRBJ2-5; 9 positions match TRBD1. The CDR3 is 16 amino acids. The J segment lost 7 bases and the V segment lost 2 bases, leaving 12 bases of the junction unmatched. Germline-derived CDR1 and CDR2 are SGHRS and YFSETQ.

This sequence joins TRBV6-5 and TRBJ2-3, with 9 positions matching TRBD1. Germline V gene lookup returns CDR1 MNHEY and CDR2 SVGAGI. V shed 5 bases, J shed 5 bases, and the junction held 8 bases outside the gene matches. This CDR3 has 15 residues. The CDR3 coding sequence is TGTGCCAGCAGTCGGGGACAGGGAGGGATAGATACGCAGTATTTT. The encoded protein is CASSRGQGGIDTQYF.

This sequence joins TRBV11-2 and TRBJ2-2; 8 bases are a match to TRBD2. CDR1 and CDR2 (germline): SGHAT, FQNNGV. V trimming: 2 bases; J trimming: 1 base; junction bases outside the gene matches: 0. The CDR3 has 15 amino acids. The CDR3, as DNA: TGTGCCAGCAGCTTAACTAGCGGGAACACCGGGGAGCTGTTTTTT. Protein sequence: CASSLTSGNTGELFF.

V and J are TRBV7-2 and TRBJ2-3; D unresolved. CDR3 size: 14 residues. Germline values: CDR1 SGHTA, CDR2 FQGNSA. V was clipped by 3 bases and J by 1 base, with 8 bases between them. CDR3 in amino acids: CASSLDGGTDTQYF. The DNA of the CDR3 is TGTGCCAGCAGCTTGGATGGGGGCACAGATACGCAGTATTTT.

In its sample, this clone was seen once. This rearrangement joins TRBV6-5 to TRBJ2-7; unclear D gene. The CDR3 is 13 residues long. V was trimmed by 6 bases and J by 9 bases, leaving 18 bases between them. The germline CDR1 and CDR2 sequences are MNHEY and SVGAGI. Here the CDR3 reads CASSKRNTIGQYF. CDR3 nucleotides: TGTGCCAGCAGCAAGAGAAACACTATCGGGCAGTACTTC.

This chain connects TRBV10-3 to TRBJ2-1; the D gene is possibly TRBD2 (6 bases). The CDR3 extends over 12 amino acids. V dropped 3 bases and J dropped 9 bases, with 9 bases sitting between them. Looked up from germline, CDR1 is ENHRY and CDR2 is SYGVKD. The CDR3 nucleotides read TGTGCCATCAGTGATGCGCGGGGTGAGCAGTTCTTC. Encoded protein: CAISDARGEQFF.

This chain uses TRBV28 with TRBJ2-3; the D gene is possibly TRBD1 (6 bases). The length of the CDR3 is 13 residues. Per germline, CDR1 MDHEN and CDR2 SYDVKM. Trimming left V 5 bases short and J 6 bases short, with 12 bases between. This chain's CDR3 is CASSAHRVDTQYF. The CDR3 nucleotides are TGTGCCAGCAGTGCCCACAGGGTGGATACGCAGTATTTT.

V and J are TRBV7-2 and TRBJ1-2, with D hard to call. Between the trimmed V and J ends, which lost 2 bases and 0 bases, there was a span of 1 base. Germline assignment: CDR1 SGHTA and CDR2 FQGNSA. The CDR3 loop spans 12 amino acids. In DNA, the CDR3 is TGTGCCAGCAGCTTAACTAACTATGGCTACACCTTC. Translated, it gives CASSLTNYGYTF.

The V gene is TRBV7-2, the J gene TRBJ2-1, with 12 bases matching TRBD2. Germline CDR1 is SGHTA and CDR2 is FQGNSA. V lost 1 base to trimming and J lost 3 bases; unmatched junction nucleotides: 7. The CDR3 sequence is 18 residues long. As DNA, the CDR3 is TGTGCCAGCAGCTTAGAAGGAACTAGCGGGAGGTTCTACAATGAGCAGTTCTTC. The encoded protein is CASSLEGTSGRFYNEQFF.

The chain combines TRBV5-1 with TRBJ2-1, with D perhaps assigned TRBD1 or TRBD2 (5 bases each). The V gene lost 3 bases and the J gene lost 4 bases, with 20 bases spanning the gap. The CDR3 spans 17 residues. Germline loops: CDR1 SGHRS, CDR2 YFSETQ. CDR3 amino acids: CASSSKGKPGGYNEQFF. The CDR3 DNA is TGCGCCAGCAGCTCCAAGGGGAAGCCTGGGGGATACAATGAGCAGTTCTTC.

The chain links TRBV6-1 to TRBJ1-6, with 8 bases fitting TRBD1. J gave up 8 bases and V 1 base, and 1 base lay outside the gene matches. CDR3 length equals 14 residues. CDR1 and CDR2 from the germline V gene are MNHNS and SASEGT. In DNA, the CDR3 is TGTGCCAGCAGTGAAGACAGGGGGTATTCACCCCTCCACTTT. Translating gives CASSEDRGYSPLHF.

This clone showed up just once. The chain uses TRBV7-7 and TRBJ2-5; D might be TRBD2 (5 bases). Germline V gene sequence: CDR1 SSHAT, CDR2 FNYEAQ (reference sequence). This CDR3 spans 14 amino acids. V lost 2 bases, J lost 2 bases, and 9 bases lay in between. CDR3 bases: TGTGCCAGCAGCTTATCGGGATCTCAAGAGACCCAGTACTTC. Translating it yields CASSLSGSQETQYF.

The chain carries TRBV7-2 and TRBJ2-7, with 9 positions matching TRBD1. V lost 4 bases, J lost 6 bases, and 10 bases stayed unmatched. The CDR3 has 15 amino acids. Per germline, CDR1 SGHTA and CDR2 FQGNSA. In nucleotides, the CDR3 is TGTGCCAGCAGCTCAGCCGGGACAGGGATGGGCGAGCAGTACTTC. Encoded protein: CASSSAGTGMGEQYF.

The J gene is TRBJ2-7, the V gene TRBV27; D might be TRBD2 (5 bases). V was shortened by 2 bases and J by 3 bases, with 8 bases between the two germline ends. The germline V gene has CDR1 MNHEY and CDR2 SMNVEV (reference sequence). This CDR3 has 13 amino acids. The CDR3 spells CASSLSRDYEQYF. DNA of the CDR3: TGTGCCAGCAGTTTAAGCCGGGACTACGAGCAGTACTTC.

In its sample, this clone was seen a few times. The rearrangement links TRBV4-1 to TRBJ2-7; D might be TRBD1 or TRBD2, each matching 5 bases. Trimming shortened V by 3 bases and J by 1 base, and 13 bases separated the two germline ends. Per germline, CDR1 MGHRA and CDR2 YSYEKL. The CDR3 runs 15 residues. CDR3 amino acids: CASSHTGTESYEQYF. CDR3 sequence (DNA): TGCGCCAGCAGCCACACCGGGACGGAATCCTACGAGCAGTACTTC.

The chain combines TRBV10-3 with TRBJ2-1, with 11 bases that match TRBD1. This CDR3 is built from 17 residues. Germline CDR1 and CDR2: ENHRY and SYGVKD. V lost 10 bases and J lost 4; bases outside the gene matches: 15. The CDR3 region has the DNA TGTGCCACGGCCGGGACAGGGGGAACCTCCGGATACAATGAGCAGTTCTTC. Translation: CATAGTGGTSGYNEQFF.